This T cell receptor beta chain was recovered during a study of PD-L1 blockade in urothelial cancer. Profiling relied on immunoSEQ multiplex PCR, and the TCRdb table lists in-frame clones only, not all of them. Of about 45,000 clones listed, more than 70% are singletons. Documented time point: pretreatment peripheral blood. V was trimmed by 3 bases and J by 5 bases, leaving 13 bases between them. This CDR3 is built from 14 residues. The germline CDR1 and CDR2 sequences are MGHRA and YSYEKL. Of note for this clone: This specimen includes other DNA sequences encoding the same CDR3.

Sequences were derived from PBMCs, sampled around atezolizumab (anti-PD-L1) treatment. The sequence derives from a donor at least 40 years old with urothelial cancer. The chain is built from TRBV4-1 and TRBJ1-1; D perhaps matches TRBD1 (6 bases). The CDR3 DNA reads as TGCGCCAGCAGCCAGGGGGGGCGCGGGACTGAAGCTTTCTTT. Its translation: CASSQGGRGTEAFF.